The entry below describes one T cell receptor (beta chain). The antigen it binds to is not known. Base qualities are not provided; no much larger clone lies one nucleotide away. Clipping removes 1 base from V and 5 bases from J, with 13 as the unmatched junction base count. CDR1 is given as SGHRS and CDR2 as YFSETQ, both from the germline V gene. CDR3 length: 19 amino acids, cysteine to phenylalanine. CDR3 DNA is the only sequence kept; it has 57 bases, read in frame from the first base. Library preparation used 5' RACE. Sequencing was carried out with a NextSeq 500. In the TCR library protocol, a unique molecular identifier was attached to each TCR cDNA molecule so that PCR and sequencing errors could be corrected. As for the authors' bioinformatics: TCR identification, UMI-based error correction and CDR3 extraction were all carried out with Decombinator tools. TCRs above a frequency of 2 per 1,000, corresponding to the top 1% of the tumor frequency distribution, were defined as expanded. Each repertoire was subsampled 100 times to 5,000 TCRs, after which Renyi diversity was computed with the R vegan package. CDR3 similarity networks were built from amino acid triplet string-kernel similarity, with CDR3s being connected when pairwise similarity was above 0.82. TCRdb redid the processing of the public reads, applying fastp at Q25 and MiXCR, and retained in-frame beta chains. One record per CDR3 amino acid sequence lists the most common genes and DNA. These V and J calls rely on TCRdb rather than the paper's analysis. The sample table holds about 7,000 distinct CDR3 sequences, of which less than 20% were seen once. Less than 20% of the sample comes from the top ten.

The sample originates from a study of spatial heterogeneity in lung cancer (dated by TCRdb to the late 2010s). Concerning the study at large: Beta-chain transcripts were consistently detected in greater numbers than alpha-chain transcripts, which likely reflects a higher abundance of beta-chain transcripts. At surgery, both alpha and beta chains were TCR-sequenced in roughly 200 tumor regions, 63 to 80 matched nontumor lung samples and a few dozen PBMC samples. Nonsynonymous mutation counts, determined by whole-exome sequencing of tumor tissue, were related to TCR repertoire features. TCR alpha and beta repertoires were quantitatively compared across multiple tumor regions, matched nontumor lung and blood in non-small cell lung cancer. In the raw uncorrected reads, each unique combination of TCR and UMI appeared more than ten times on average.

This sample's time point label indicates: sample taken at primary tumor resection. Without any cell sorting, TCR sequencing was performed on whole RNA extracted either from tumor and nontumor lung tissue or from cryopreserved PBMC samples. Samples were obtained from about 75 patients with early-stage, untreated non-small cell lung cancer from the lung TRACERx cohort. A patient was chosen for TCR sequencing only when enough RNA was available from at least two tumor regions. Results the study describes overall, beyond this receptor: Ubiquitous expanded tumor TCRs were found in blood more often at tumor resection than at routine follow-up. Confirming at a functional level the hypothesis that regional TCRs recognize regional mutations was considered to require additional single-cell paired TCR alpha and beta sequencing.

The TCR sequence derives from a female donor with early-stage non-small cell lung cancer. This specimen consisted of PBMCs, obtained at surgery. The sequence joins TRBV5-1 to TRBJ2-2; 11 bases in the middle match TRBD2. For the CDR3, the sequence is CASSLQPSTSGRRTGELFF. The DNA sequence is as follows: TGCGCCAGCAGCTTGCAGCCATCTACTAGCGGGAGACGAACCGGGGAGCTGTTTTTT.